This T cell receptor beta chain was identified during a study of cytomegalovirus exposure and HLA in healthy donors. Overall study: There were approximately 85 million unique TCRs (from HLA-typed donors) in an early data release.

In the case of this clone: The antigen remains undetermined.

The CDR3 contains 15 residues. Germline V gene lookup returns CDR1 LNHNV and CDR2 YYDKDF (reference sequence). Trimming took 1 base from V and 3 from J, leaving 9 bases between them. Study-wide points: According to an earlier analysis, most TCR beta V segments yielded productive rearrangements about 87% or about 30% of the time. In a later analysis, several top co-occurrence clusters appeared linked to parvovirus B19, influenza, CMV and Epstein-Barr virus.

The PCR used 60 Vbeta and 13 Jbeta primers. TCRdb's copy holds only in-frame clones and misses some; the assay was immunoSEQ multiplex PCR. Among under 150,000 clones listed, roughly 76% were seen once. Material: PBMCs. The origin of this receptor is a human donor in good health. The rearrangement links TRBV15 to TRBJ2-2, with a weak D call TRBD1 (5 bases). Here the CDR3 reads CATSRVGRDTGELFF. The CDR3 nucleotides read TGTGCCACCAGCAGAGTAGGCAGGGACACCGGGGAGCTGTTTTTT.